This TCR beta chain comes out of a study of OX40 agonist ivuxolimab in advanced cancers. Overall study context: Among those enrolled, mean age was about 63 years (range about 20 to 79) and 70% to 85% were male. Over 30% of patients had received prior checkpoint inhibitor therapy.

As regards this clone: As yet, its antigen is unknown.

Here immunoSEQ multiplex PCR was the method, and the copy in TCRdb shows in-frame clones only, minus some. The table lists tens of thousands of clones, over 80% of them singletons, with around 1.8% in the top ten. Germline V CDR1 and CDR2: SQVTM, ANQGSEA. The CDR3 totals 14 residues. Trimming stripped 7 bases from V and 0 bases from J, with 14 bases between. Notes on the study in general: Partial responders receiving 0.1-3.0 mg/kg showed among the lowest clonal expansion.

The J gene is TRBJ2-3, the V gene TRBV29-1, with a weak D call TRBD1 (5 bases). The receptor comes from an adult with an advanced solid tumor such as melanoma, head and neck, liver or kidney cancer. The sequences come from CD4+ or CD8+ T cells sorted from blood, collected in a trial of the OX40 agonist ivuxolimab. CDR3 DNA: TGCAGCGGGTTTACAGGTCCTAGCACAGATACGCAGTATTTT. It translates to CSGFTGPSTDTQYF.